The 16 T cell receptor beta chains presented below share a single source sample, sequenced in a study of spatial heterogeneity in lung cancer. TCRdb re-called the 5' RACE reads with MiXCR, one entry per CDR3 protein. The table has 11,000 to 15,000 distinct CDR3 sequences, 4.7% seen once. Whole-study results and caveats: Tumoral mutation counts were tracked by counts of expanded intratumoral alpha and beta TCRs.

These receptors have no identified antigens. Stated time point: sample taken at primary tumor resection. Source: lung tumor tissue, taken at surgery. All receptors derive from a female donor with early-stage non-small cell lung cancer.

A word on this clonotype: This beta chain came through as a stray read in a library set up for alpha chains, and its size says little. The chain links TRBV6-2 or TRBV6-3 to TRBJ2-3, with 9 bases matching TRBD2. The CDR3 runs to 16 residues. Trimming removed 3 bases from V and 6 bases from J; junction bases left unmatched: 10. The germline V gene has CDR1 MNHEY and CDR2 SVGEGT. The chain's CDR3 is CASSYPPAGGGDTQYF. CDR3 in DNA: TGTGCCAGCAGTTATCCCCCAGCGGGGGGCGGGGATACGCAGTATTTT.

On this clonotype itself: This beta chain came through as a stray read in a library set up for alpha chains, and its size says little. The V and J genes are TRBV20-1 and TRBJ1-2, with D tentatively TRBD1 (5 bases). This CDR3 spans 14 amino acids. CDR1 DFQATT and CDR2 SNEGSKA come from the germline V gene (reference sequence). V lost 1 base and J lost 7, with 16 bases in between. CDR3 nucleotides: TGCAGTGCTAGAGCCGGTGAAGGGGCACGTGGCTACACCTTC. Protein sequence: CSARAGEGARGYTF.

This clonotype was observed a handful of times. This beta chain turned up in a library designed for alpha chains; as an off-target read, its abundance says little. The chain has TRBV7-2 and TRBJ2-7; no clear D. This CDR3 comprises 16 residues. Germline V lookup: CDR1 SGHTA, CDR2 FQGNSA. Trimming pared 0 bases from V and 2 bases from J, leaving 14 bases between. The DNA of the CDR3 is TGTGCCAGCAGCTTAGCGCTAGAAACCCGGGCCTACGAGCAGTACTTC. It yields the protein CASSLALETRAYEQYF.

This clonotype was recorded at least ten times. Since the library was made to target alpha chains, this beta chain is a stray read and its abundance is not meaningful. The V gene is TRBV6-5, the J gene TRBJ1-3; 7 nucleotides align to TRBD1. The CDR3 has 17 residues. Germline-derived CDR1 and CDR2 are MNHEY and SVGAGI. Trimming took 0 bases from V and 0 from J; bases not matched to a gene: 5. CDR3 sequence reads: CASSYSEGARSGNTIYF. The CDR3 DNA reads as TGTGCCAGCAGTTACTCGGAGGGGGCCCGCTCTGGAAACACCATATATTTT.

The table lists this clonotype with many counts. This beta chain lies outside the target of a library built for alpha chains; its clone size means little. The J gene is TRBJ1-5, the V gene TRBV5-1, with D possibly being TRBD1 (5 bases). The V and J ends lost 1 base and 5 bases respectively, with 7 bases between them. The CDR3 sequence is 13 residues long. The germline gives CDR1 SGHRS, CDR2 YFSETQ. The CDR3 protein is CASSLMTDQPQHF. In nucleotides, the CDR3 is TGCGCCAGCAGCTTGATGACAGATCAGCCCCAGCATTTT.

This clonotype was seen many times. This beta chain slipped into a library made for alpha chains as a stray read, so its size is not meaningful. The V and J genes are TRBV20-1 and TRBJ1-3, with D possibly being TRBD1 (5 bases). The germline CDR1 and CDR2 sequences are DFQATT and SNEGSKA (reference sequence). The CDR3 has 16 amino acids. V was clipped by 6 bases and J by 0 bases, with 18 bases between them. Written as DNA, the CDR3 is TGCAGTGCGTTGGGCCCGACAGTGCCCTCTGGAAACACCATATATTTT. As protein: CSALGPTVPSGNTIYF.

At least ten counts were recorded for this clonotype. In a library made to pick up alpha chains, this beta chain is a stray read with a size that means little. The CDR3 nucleotides read TGTGCCAGCAGCTTCCCAGTAGAGATAGCTTTCTTT. Amino acids: CASSFPVEIAFF. The rearrangement uses TRBV7-9 and TRBJ1-1; the D is unclear. The germline V and J ends were trimmed by 3 bases and 10 bases, with 12 bases remaining between them. Germline V gene sequence: CDR1 SEHNR, CDR2 FQNEAQ (reference sequence). The CDR3 consists of 12 residues.

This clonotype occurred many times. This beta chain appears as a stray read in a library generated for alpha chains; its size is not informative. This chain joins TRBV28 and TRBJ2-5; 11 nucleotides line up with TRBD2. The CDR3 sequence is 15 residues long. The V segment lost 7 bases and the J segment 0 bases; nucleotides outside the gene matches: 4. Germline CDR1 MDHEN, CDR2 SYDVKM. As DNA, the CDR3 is TGTGCCAGCACCTCTAGCGGGGGGTACCAAGAGACCCAGTACTTC. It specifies CASTSSGGYQETQYF.

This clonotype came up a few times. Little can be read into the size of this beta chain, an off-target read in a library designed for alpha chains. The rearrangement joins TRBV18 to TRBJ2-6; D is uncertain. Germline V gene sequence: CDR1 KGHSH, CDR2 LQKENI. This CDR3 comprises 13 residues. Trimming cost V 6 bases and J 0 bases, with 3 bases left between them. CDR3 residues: CASSSSGANVLTF. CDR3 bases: TGTGCCAGCTCGTCCTCTGGGGCCAACGTCCTGACTTTC.

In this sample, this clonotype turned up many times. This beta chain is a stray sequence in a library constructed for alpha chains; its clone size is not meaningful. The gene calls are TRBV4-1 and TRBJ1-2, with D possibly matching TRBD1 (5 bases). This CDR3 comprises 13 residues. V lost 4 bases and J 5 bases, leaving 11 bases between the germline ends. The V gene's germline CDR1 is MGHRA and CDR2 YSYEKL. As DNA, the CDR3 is TGCGCCAGCAGCCCGAGGGGCCCATATGGCTACACCTTC. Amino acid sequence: CASSPRGPYGYTF.

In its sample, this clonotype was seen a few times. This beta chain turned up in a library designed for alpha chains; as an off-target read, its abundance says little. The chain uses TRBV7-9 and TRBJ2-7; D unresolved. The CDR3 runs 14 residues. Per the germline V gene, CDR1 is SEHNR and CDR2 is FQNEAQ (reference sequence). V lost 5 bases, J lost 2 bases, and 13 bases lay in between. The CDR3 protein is CASSPRSAAYEQYF. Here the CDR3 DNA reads TGTGCCAGCAGCCCAAGATCGGCGGCCTACGAGCAGTACTTC.

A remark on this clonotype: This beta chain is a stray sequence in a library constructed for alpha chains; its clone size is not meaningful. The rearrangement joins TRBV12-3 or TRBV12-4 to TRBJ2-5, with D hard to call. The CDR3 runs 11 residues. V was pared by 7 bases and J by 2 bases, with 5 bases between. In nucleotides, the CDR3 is TGTGCCAGCACCATTCAAGAGACCCAGTACTTC. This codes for CASTIQETQYF.

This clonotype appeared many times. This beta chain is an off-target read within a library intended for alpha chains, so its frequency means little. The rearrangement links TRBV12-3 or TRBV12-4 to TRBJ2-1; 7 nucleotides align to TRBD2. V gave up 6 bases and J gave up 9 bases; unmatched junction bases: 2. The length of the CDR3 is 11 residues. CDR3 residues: CASSRGGEQFF. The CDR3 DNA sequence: TGTGCCAGCAGCCGCGGGGGTGAGCAGTTCTTC.

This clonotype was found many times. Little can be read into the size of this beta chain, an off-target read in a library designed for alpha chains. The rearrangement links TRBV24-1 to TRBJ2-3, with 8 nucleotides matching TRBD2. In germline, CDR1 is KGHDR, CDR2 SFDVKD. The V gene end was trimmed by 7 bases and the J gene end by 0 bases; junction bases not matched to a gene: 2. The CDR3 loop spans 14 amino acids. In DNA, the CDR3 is TGTGCCACCAGCAGCGGGGGAAGCACAGATACGCAGTATTTT. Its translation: CATSSGGSTDTQYF.

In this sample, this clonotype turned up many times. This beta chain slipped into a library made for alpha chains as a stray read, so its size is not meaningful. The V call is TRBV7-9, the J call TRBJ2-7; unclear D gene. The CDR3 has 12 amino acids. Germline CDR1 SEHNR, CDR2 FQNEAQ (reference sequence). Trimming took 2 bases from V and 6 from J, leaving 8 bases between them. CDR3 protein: CASSLTLLEQYF. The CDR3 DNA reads TGTGCCAGCAGCTTAACCCTCCTCGAGCAGTACTTC.

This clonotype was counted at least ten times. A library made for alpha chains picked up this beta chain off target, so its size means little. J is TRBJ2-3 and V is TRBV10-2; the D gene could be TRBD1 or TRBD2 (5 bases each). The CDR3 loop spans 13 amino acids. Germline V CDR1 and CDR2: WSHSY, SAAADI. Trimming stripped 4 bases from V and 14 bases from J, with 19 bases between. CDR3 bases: TGCGCCAGCAGTGCCAACCGGGACCGACCCTGGTATTTT. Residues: CASSANRDRPWYF.